This T cell receptor (beta chain) was recorded in a study of T cells in women clearing cervical HPV infection. Study observations and caveats: Repertoire richness, not evenness, was significantly elevated in CIN3+ cases versus controls.

HPV was found by MY09/MY11 PCR and dot-blot genotyping. For this clone: What it binds is unknown. The CDR3 goes on 3 residues after the read ends, and that part is filled in from the germline J gene.

Germline V gene data show CDR1 as WNHNN and CDR2 as SYGVQD (reference sequence). The CDR3 runs 15 residues. V lost 7 bases, J lost 5 bases, and 8 bases stayed unmatched. Using immunoSEQ multiplex PCR, the repertoire was profiled, and TCRdb retains in-frame clones only, with some absent. The sample holds 36,000 or so clones. Sequenced material: blood buffy coat. The chain is built from TRBV10-1 and TRBJ2-5; TRBD1 aligns across 12 bases. This TCR was recovered from a woman between 18 and 70 years old with a cervical HPV16 infection that either progressed to CIN3+ or cleared (not recorded which). The CDR3 is CASISLGQGAETQYF. Partial CDR3 DNA: TGCGCCAGCATTTCTTTGGGACAGGGGGCCGAGACC.